The following is a TCR beta chain sequence with its context. The antigen this receptor binds is unknown. The input lacks base qualities; no much larger clone sits a single base away. The immunoSEQ Assay was the method used to sequence TCRbeta CDR3 regions. After extraction, genomic DNA underwent amplification by bias-controlled multiplex PCR, followed by high-throughput sequencing. The study's own analysis went as follows. To quantify the absolute abundance of every unique TCRbeta CDR3 region, sequences were collapsed and filtered. T cell fraction was estimated by normalizing TCRbeta template counts to usable DNA, which was measured by amplifying reference genes present in all nucleated cells. Repertoire TCRs were annotated as SARS-CoV-2-specific by exact matching of V gene, CDR3 amino acid sequence and J gene to a known reactive TCR set. The reference SARS-CoV-2 TCR set was derived from MIRA and filtered for enrichment in COVID-19-positive ImmuneCODE repertoires, a step that removed public or cross-reactive TCRs. Using the MIRA antigens, annotated TCRs were further analysed by specific ORF or by position within an ORF. Breadth was defined as the number of annotated unique rearrangements divided by the total number of unique productive rearrangements, and depth was defined as the summed frequency of the annotated unique rearrangements. Two-sided Wilcoxon rank-sum tests were used to compare TCR breadth between groups. TCRdb's version of the immuneACCESS table is confined to in-frame rearrangements and falls short of the full clone set. An unresolved V gene accounts for under half of the shortfall where checked; the remainder is of unknown origin. The DNA was the basis for D and trimming; V, J and clone size are from that table. This sample lists about 680,000 clones; 89% were detected once. About 1.5% of the sample rests with the top ten.

Based on the germline V gene (reference sequence), the CDR1 and CDR2 sequences are LNHDA and SQIVND. The CDR3 spans 15 residues, from the cysteine through the phenylalanine. The entry retains the CDR3 DNA only, 45 bases that are in frame from base 1. V loses 1 base, J loses 2 bases, and the germline ends lie 9 bases apart. These data belong to a study of Ad26.COV2.S vaccination and SARS-CoV-2 variants (dated by TCRdb to 2020 to 2022). About the investigation overall: Donors in the vaccine arm were drawn from COV1001, a multicentre, randomized, double-blind, placebo-controlled phase I-IIa trial testing Ad26.COV2.S in healthy adults. Dosing of Ad26.COV2.S was intramuscular, at either 5x10^10 or 1x10^11 viral particles, delivered as one shot or as two shots spaced 56 days apart. The specificity and breadth of SARS-CoV-2-reactive T cell receptors after Ad26.COV2.S vaccination were assessed by TCRbeta repertoire sequencing. A total of approximately 30 samples were included in the TCR-sequenced set, comprising some 20 Ad26.COV2.S vaccine recipients, 5 placebo recipients and 8 SARS-CoV-2 convalescent individuals. Participants in the trial were split at random into five groups of five each, receiving low-dose or high-dose Ad26.COV2.S once or twice, or else placebo on both occasions. Investigators remained blinded to trial group allocation during experiments and outcome assessment.

The treatment or condition label, read with the paper, signifies: roughly 18 received Ad26.COV2.S at low or high dose, single or two shots; about 5 received placebo; per-sample allocation not given. For vaccine and placebo recipients, repertoires were sequenced using samples collected on day 63 after the first injection. Between 29 July and 7 August 2020, Cohort 1b enrolled approximately 26 adults aged 18-55 years at one site in Boston, USA. As a vaccine, Ad26.COV2.S was a replication-incompetent adenovirus type 26 vector that expressed a prefusion-stabilized SARS-CoV-2 spike protein derived from the original Wuhan strain. Study-wide findings and limitations: Comparing responses between vaccine doses or regimens was not something the study was powered to do. The authors noted that total T cell responses may have been underestimated by the TCR breadth and depth analyses. Compared with placebo recipients, Ad26.COV2.S recipients showed higher spike-specific TCR breadth (P = 0.0014). Vaccine and placebo recipients had similar non-spike TCR breadth, a finding consistent with the vaccine containing only spike. Substantial breadth of spike-specific CD8+ and CD4+ T cell responses was reported after vaccination.

The sequenced sample was peripheral blood, obtained in a trial of Ad26.COV2.S vaccine versus placebo. The receptor comes from a person between 18 and 65 years old who received the Ad26.COV2.S COVID-19 vaccine or a placebo. The rearranged segments are TRBV19 and TRBJ1-5; no D gene call is confident. The CDR3 reads as follows: CASSIGQRGNQPQHF. The bases read TGTGCCAGTAGTATAGGGCAGAGGGGCAATCAGCCCCAGCATTTT.